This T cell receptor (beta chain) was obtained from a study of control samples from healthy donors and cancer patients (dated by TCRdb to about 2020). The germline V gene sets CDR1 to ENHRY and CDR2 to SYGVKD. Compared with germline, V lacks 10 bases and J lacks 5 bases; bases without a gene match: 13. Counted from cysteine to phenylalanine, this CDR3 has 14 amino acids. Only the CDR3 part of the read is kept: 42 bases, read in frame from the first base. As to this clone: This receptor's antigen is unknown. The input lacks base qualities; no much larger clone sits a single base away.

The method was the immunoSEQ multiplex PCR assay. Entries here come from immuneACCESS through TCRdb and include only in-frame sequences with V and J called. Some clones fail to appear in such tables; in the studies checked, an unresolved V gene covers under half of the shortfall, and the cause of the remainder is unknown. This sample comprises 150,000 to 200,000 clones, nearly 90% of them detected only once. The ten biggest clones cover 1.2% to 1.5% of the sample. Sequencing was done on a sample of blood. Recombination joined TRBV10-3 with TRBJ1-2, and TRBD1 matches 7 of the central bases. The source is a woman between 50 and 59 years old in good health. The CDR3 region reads CANRGDREEYGYTF. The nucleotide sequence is TGTGCCAACCGAGGAGACAGGGAGGAGTATGGCTACACCTTC.